This T cell receptor (beta chain) was recorded in a study of blood T cell repertoires in COVID-19. Study as a whole: Whether acute or convalescent, the COVID-19 samples came from the United States, Italy and Spain. PBMCs, B-cell-depleted T cells, or T cells were the source of the cDNA or gDNA that made up the material.

There are 15 residues in the CDR3. Germline-derived CDR1 and CDR2 are MNHEY and SVGAGI. V gave up 7 bases and J gave up 4 bases; unmatched junction bases: 13. Authors' data handling: Amplification with reference gene primers provided the estimates of nucleated cell counts. Assay: immunoSEQ multiplex PCR; the TCRdb copy retains only in-frame clones and omits some. The DNA gave D and trimming, while V, J and clone size come from that table. The sample carries tens of thousands of clones, 68% recorded once. The chain links TRBV6-5 to TRBJ2-7; 7 bases agree with TRBD1. This receptor was taken from a woman between 70 and 85 years old with acute or convalescent COVID-19. Sequencing was done on a sample of peripheral blood. For the CDR3, the DNA is TGTGCCAGCAAAAGAACAGGGGAAGGTATTTACGAGCAGTACTTC. Protein: CASKRTGEGIYEQYF.